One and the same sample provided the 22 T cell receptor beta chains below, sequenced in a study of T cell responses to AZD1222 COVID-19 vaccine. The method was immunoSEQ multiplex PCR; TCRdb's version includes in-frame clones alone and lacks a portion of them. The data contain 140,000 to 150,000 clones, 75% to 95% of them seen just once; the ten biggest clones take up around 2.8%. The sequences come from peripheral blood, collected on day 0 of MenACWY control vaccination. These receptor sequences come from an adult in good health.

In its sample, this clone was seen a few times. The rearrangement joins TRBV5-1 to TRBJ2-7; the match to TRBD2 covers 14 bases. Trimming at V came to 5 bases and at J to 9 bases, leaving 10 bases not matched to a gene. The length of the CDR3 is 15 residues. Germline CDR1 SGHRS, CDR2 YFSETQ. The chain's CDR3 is CASSWTSGGYNGQYF. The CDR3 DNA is TGCGCCAGCAGTTGGACTAGCGGGGGGTATAACGGGCAGTACTTC.

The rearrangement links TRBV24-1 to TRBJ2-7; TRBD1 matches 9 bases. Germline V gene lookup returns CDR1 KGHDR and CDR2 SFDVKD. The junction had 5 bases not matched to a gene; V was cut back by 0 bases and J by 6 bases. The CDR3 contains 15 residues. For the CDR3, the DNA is TGTGCCACCAGTGATTTGGGGACAGGGATTAGCGAGCAGTACTTC. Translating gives CATSDLGTGISEQYF.

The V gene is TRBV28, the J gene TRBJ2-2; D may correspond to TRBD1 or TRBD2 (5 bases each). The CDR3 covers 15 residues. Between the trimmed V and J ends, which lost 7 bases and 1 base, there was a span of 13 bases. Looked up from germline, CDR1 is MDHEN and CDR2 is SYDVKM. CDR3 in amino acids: CASKLRGGNTGELFF. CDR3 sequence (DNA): TGTGCCAGCAAACTCCGGGGCGGGAACACCGGGGAGCTGTTTTTT.

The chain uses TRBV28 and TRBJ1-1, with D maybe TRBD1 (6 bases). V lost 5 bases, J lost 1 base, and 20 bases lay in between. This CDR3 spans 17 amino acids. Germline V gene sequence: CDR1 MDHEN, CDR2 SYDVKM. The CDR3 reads CASSLRDTESGNTEAFF. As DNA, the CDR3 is TGTGCCAGCAGTCTCCGGGACACCGAATCGGGGAACACTGAAGCTTTCTTT.

The CDR3 region is CASSQDRGSGQPQHF. Here the CDR3 DNA reads TGTGCCAGCAGCCAAGATAGGGGTTCCGGTCAGCCCCAGCATTTT. The V call is TRBV4-2, the J call TRBJ1-5; weak D call: TRBD1 (5 bases). This CDR3 region has 15 residues. Trimming shortened V by 0 bases and J by 6 bases, and 12 bases separated the two germline ends. Germline CDR1 is LGHNA and CDR2 is YNFKEQ.

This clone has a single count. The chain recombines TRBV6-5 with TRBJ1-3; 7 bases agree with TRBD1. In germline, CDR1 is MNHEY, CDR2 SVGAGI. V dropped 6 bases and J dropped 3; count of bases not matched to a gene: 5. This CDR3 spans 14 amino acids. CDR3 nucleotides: TGTGCCAGCAGACCAGGGGGAGGTGGAAACACCATATATTTT. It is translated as CASRPGGGGNTIYF.

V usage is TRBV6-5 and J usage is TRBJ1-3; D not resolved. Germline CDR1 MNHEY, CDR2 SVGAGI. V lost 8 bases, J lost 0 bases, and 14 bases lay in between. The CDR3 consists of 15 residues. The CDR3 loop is CASRLIGDSGNTIYF. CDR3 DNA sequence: TGTGCCAGCCGACTAATTGGGGACTCTGGAAACACCATATATTTT.

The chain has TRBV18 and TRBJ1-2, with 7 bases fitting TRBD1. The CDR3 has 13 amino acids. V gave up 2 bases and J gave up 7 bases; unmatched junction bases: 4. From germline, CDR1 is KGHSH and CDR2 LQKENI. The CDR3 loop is CASSPAGQSGYTF. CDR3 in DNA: TGTGCCAGCTCACCAGCGGGACAGAGTGGCTACACCTTC.

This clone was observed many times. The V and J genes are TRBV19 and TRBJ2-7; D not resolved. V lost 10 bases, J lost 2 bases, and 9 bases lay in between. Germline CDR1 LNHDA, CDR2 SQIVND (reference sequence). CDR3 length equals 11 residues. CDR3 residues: CAMGSPYEQYF. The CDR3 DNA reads TGTGCCATGGGCAGCCCCTACGAGCAGTACTTC.

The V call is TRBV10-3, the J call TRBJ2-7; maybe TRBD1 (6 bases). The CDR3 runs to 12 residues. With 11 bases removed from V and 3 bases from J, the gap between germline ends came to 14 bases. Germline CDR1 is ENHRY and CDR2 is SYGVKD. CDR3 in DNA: TGTGCCTGCCGGGACAACCTCTACGAGCAGTACTTC. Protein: CACRDNLYEQYF.

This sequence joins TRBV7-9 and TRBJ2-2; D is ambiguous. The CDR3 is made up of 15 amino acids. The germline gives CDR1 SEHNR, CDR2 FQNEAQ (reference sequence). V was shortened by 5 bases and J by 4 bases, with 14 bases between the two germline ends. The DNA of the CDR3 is TGTGCCAGCAGCCTCTTAAGCTCGGGCACCGGGGAGCTGTTTTTT. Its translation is CASSLLSSGTGELFF.

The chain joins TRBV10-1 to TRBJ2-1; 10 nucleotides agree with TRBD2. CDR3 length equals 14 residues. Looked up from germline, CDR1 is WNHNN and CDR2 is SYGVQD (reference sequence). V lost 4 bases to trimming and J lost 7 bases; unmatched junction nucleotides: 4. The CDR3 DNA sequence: TGCGCCAGCAGTGCTTCAGCGGGGGGGAATGAGCAGTTCTTC. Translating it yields CASSASAGGNEQFF.

This CDR3 is CASSTRTGRTNYGYTF. CDR3 coding DNA: TGTGCCAGTAGTACCCGGACAGGACGGACTAACTATGGCTACACCTTC. This chain joins TRBV19 and TRBJ1-2, with 7 nucleotides matching TRBD1. This CDR3 has 16 residues. Germline loops: CDR1 LNHDA, CDR2 SQIVND (reference sequence). V gave up 4 bases and J gave up 0 bases; unmatched junction bases: 8. Full variable domain (outside the CDR3, taken from reference TRBV19 and TRBJ1-2): DGGITQSPKYLFRKEGQNVTLSCEQNLNHDAMYWYRQDPGQGLRLIYYSQIVNDFQKGDIAEGYSVSREKKESFPLTVTSAQKNPTAFYLCASSTRTGRTNYGYTFGSGTRLTVV.

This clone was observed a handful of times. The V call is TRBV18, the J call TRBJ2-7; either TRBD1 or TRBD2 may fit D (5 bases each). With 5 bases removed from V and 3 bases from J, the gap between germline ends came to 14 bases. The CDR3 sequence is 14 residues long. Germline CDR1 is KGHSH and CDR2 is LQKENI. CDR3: CASSDPGRNYEQYF. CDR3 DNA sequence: TGTGCCAGCTCAGACCCGGGACGCAACTACGAGCAGTACTTC. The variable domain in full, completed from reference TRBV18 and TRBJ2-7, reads NAGVMQNPRHLVRRRGQEARLRCSPMKGHSHVYWYRQLPEEGLKFMVYLQKENIIDESGMPKERFSAEFPKEGPSILRIQQVVRGDSAAYFCASSDPGRNYEQYFGPGTRLTVT.

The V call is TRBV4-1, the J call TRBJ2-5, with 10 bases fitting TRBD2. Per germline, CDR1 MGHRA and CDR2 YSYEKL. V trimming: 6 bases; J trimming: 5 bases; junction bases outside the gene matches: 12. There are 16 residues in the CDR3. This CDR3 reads CASSSTSGGAGETQYF. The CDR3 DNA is TGCGCCAGCAGTTCAACCAGCGGGGGGGCTGGGGAGACCCAGTACTTC.

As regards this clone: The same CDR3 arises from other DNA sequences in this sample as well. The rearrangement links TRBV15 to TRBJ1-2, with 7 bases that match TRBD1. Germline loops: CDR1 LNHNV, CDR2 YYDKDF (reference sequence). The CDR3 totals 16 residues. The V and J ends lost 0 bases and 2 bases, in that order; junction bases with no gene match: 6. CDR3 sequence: CATSRERDSPNYGYTF. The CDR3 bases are TGTGCCACCAGCAGAGAAAGGGACAGCCCAAACTATGGCTACACCTTC.

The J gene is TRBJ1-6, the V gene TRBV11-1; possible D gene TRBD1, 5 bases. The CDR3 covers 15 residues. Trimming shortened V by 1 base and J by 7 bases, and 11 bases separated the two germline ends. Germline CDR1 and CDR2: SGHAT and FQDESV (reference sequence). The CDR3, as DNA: TGTGCCAGCAGCTTAGGATCCCAGGGCAATTCACCCCTCCACTTT. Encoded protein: CASSLGSQGNSPLHF. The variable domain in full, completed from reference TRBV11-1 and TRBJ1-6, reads EAEVAQSPRYKITEKSQAVAFWCDPISGHATLYWYRQILGQGPELLVQFQDESVVDDSQLPKDRFSAERLKGVDSTLKIQPAELGDSAMYLCASSLGSQGNSPLHFGNGTRLTVT.

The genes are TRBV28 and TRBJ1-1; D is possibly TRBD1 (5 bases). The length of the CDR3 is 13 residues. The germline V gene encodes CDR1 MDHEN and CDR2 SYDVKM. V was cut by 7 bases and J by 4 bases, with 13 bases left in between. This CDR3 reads CASIRQGFTEAFF. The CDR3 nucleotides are TGTGCCAGCATCCGTCAGGGCTTCACTGAAGCTTTCTTT.

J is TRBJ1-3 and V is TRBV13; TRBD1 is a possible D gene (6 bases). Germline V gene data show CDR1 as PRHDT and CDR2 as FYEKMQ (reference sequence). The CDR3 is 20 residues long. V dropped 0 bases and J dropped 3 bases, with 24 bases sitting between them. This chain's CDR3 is CASSLGLRASRGDHGNTIYF. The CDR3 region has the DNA TGTGCCAGCAGCTTAGGCCTAAGGGCCTCCAGGGGAGACCATGGAAACACCATATATTTT.

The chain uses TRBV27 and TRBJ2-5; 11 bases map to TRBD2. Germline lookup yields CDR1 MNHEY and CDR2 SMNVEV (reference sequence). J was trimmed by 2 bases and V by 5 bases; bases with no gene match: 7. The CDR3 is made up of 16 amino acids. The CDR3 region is CASSLTSGRGQETQYF. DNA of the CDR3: TGTGCCAGCAGTCTTACTAGCGGGAGAGGTCAAGAGACCCAGTACTTC.

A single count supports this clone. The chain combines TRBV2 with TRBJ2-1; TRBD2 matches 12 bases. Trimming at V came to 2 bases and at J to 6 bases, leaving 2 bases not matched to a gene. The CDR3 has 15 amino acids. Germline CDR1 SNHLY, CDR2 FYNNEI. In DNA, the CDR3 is TGTGCCAGCAGTGAACCACTAGCGGGAGGCAATGAGCAGTTCTTC. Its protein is CASSEPLAGGNEQFF.

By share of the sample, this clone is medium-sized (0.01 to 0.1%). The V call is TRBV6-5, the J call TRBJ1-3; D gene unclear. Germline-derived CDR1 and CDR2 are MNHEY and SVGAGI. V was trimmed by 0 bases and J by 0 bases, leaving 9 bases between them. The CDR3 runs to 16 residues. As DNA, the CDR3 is TGTGCCAGCAGTTACTCGGGCTCCGCCTCTGGAAACACCATATATTTT. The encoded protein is CASSYSGSASGNTIYF.